These 9 T cell receptor beta chains share one sample of origin, sequenced in a study of blood T cell repertoires in COVID-19. Generated by immunoSEQ multiplex PCR, the TCRdb table keeps only in-frame clones and is missing some. The sample has roughly 130,000 clones, 87% seen once. The material sequenced was peripheral blood. These TCRs come from a woman aged 55 to 70 with acute or convalescent COVID-19.

This chain joins TRBV6-5 and TRBJ1-2; D is unclear. The germline CDR1 and CDR2 sequences are MNHEY and SVGAGI. The CDR3 length is 13 residues. V was clipped by 5 bases and J by 7 bases, with 14 bases between them. The DNA of the CDR3 is TGTGCCAGCAGTACTACTGCGGAGGCTGGCTACACCTTC. Translation gives CASSTTAEAGYTF.

The CDR3: CASSRGEKLFF. The CDR3 DNA reads TGTGCCAGCAGTAGAGGGGAAAAACTGTTTTTT. J is TRBJ1-4 and V is TRBV6-5; D ambiguous. Deletions cut 5 bases from V and 8 bases from J, with 6 bases between. Per the germline V gene, CDR1 is MNHEY and CDR2 is SVGAGI. The length of the CDR3 is 11 residues.

This clone was counted only a few times. The CDR3 here is CASSLRGNHHEQYF. DNA of the CDR3: TGTGCCAGCAGCTTACGGGGGAATCACCACGAGCAGTACTTC. The chain carries TRBV11-1 and TRBJ2-7, with D possibly matching TRBD2 (6 bases). The germline V and J ends were trimmed by 2 bases and 5 bases, with 13 bases remaining between them. CDR1 and CDR2 from the germline V gene are SGHAT and FQDESV (reference sequence). This CDR3 has 14 amino acids. Variable domain in full (rest from reference TRBV11-1 and TRBJ2-7): EAEVAQSPRYKITEKSQAVAFWCDPISGHATLYWYRQILGQGPELLVQFQDESVVDDSQLPKDRFSAERLKGVDSTLKIQPAELGDSAMYLCASSLRGNHHEQYFGPGTRLTVT.

This clone was detected only once. The chain has TRBV30 and TRBJ2-5; TRBD1 matches at 12 bases. J lost 4 bases, V lost 3 bases, and 9 bases had no gene match. Germline-derived CDR1 and CDR2 are GTSNPN and SVGIG (reference sequence). The length of the CDR3 is 16 residues. CDR3 bases: TGTGCCTGGAGCGAGCTGGGACAGGGGGCGGGAGAGACCCAGTACTTC. Residues: CAWSELGQGAGETQYF.

The chain couples TRBV11-2 to TRBJ1-5, with D hard to call. The V end was cut by 3 bases, the J end by 9 bases, with 12 bases between. The CDR3 sequence is 13 residues long. Germline V CDR1 and CDR2: SGHAT, FQNNGV. The CDR3 loop reads CASSLAGQGPQHF. In DNA form, the CDR3 reads TGTGCCAGCAGCTTGGCAGGCCAAGGGCCCCAGCATTTT.

A note on this clone: The same CDR3 can be traced to other DNA sequences in this sample. The chain couples TRBV28 to TRBJ2-1, with 8 bases identical to TRBD1. Trimming at V came to 8 bases and at J to 1 base, leaving 1 base not matched to a gene. From germline, CDR1 is MDHEN and CDR2 SYDVKM. The CDR3 extends over 13 amino acids. The CDR3 region has the DNA TGTGCCAGCCGACAGGGGTCCTACAATGAGCAGTTCTTC. Translating it yields CASRQGSYNEQFF.

The chain employs TRBV3-1 (or the pseudogene TRBV3-2) and TRBJ1-4; D unresolved. The V end was cut by 3 bases, the J end by 7 bases, with 18 bases between. Germline loops: CDR1 LGHDT, CDR2 YNNKEL (reference sequence). The CDR3 is 16 residues long. Written as DNA, the CDR3 is TGTGCCAGCAGCCACTCCTCAGATAATGAGCGTGAAAAACTGTTTTTT. Protein sequence: CASSHSSDNEREKLFF.

The V gene is TRBV4-2, the J gene TRBJ2-1; 14 bases line up with TRBD2. The CDR3 loop spans 16 amino acids. The V gene's germline CDR1 is LGHNA and CDR2 YNFKEQ. The ends lost 1 base at V and 5 bases at J; junction bases unmatched: 1. The CDR3 region has the DNA TGTGCCAGCAGCCAAGTGGGACTAGCGGGAGACAATGAGCAGTTCTTC. It translates to CASSQVGLAGDNEQFF.

This chain connects TRBV3-1 (or the pseudogene TRBV3-2) to TRBJ2-1; 8 positions agree with TRBD2. The CDR3 length is 14 residues. J was trimmed by 3 bases and V by 5 bases; bases with no gene match: 3. Germline V gives CDR1 LGHDT, CDR2 YNNKEL (reference sequence). CDR3 coding DNA: TGTGCCAGCAGCAGCGGGAGACTCTACAATGAGCAGTTCTTC. This gives the protein CASSSGRLYNEQFF.